The rows below give T cell receptor beta chains drawn from one sample of a study of cytomegalovirus exposure and HLA in healthy donors. Method: immunoSEQ multiplex PCR; TCRdb's copy keeps in-frame clones and lacks some. The sample includes some 180,000 clones, around 77% of them seen just once. Material for sequencing was PBMCs. All receptors come from a woman in her thirties in good health and CMV-seronegative. CDR3s include the opening cysteine and the closing phenylalanine or tryptophan. The D gene is left open where the match is weak. Not all rows give a size; the values are once, few, many and, for expanded clones, a class.

j_call	d_call	v_call	clone_size	cdr3_nt	cdr3_aa
TRBJ2-7	-	TRBV10-1	-	TGCGCCAGCATCCCGTTTATGAGGACTGACTACGAGCAGTACTTC	CASIPFMRTDYEQYF
TRBJ2-1	TRBD1	TRBV25-1	-	TGTGCCAGCAGTAGTTCCAGGGGGCCCTACAATGAGCAGTTCTTC	CASSSSRGPYNEQFF
TRBJ1-4	TRBD1	TRBV5-4	few	TGTGCCAGCAGCGAGGGACAGAACTTAGATGAAAAACTGTTTTTT	CASSEGQNLDEKLFF
TRBJ2-3	TRBD2	TRBV6-1	few	TGTGCCAGCAGTTTACTAGCGGACACAGATACGCAGTATTTT	CASSLLADTDTQYF
TRBJ2-5	TRBD1	TRBV6-4	-	TGTGCCAGCAGTGACGGACAGGCCCGCCAAGAGACCCAGTACTTC	CASSDGQARQETQYF
TRBJ1-1	-	TRBV9	-	TGTGCCAGCACTAATGTCAGGGGAGAAAACACTGAAGCTTTCTTT	CASTNVRGENTEAFF
TRBJ1-2	-	TRBV30	-	TGTGCCTGGATTGGGGGGGCCTATGGCTACACCTTC	CAWIGGAYGYTF
TRBJ2-7	-	TRBV7-2	-	TGTGCCAGCAGCTTAGTGGGCGGGGGCCGCCCCTCCTACGAGCAGTACTTC	CASSLVGGGRPSYEQYF
TRBJ2-7	-	TRBV15	-	TGTGCCACCAGCAGGTGGAAGACAGGAGTCTACGAGCAGTACTTC	CATSRWKTGVYEQYF
TRBJ2-7	TRBD1	TRBV18	-	TGTGCCAGCTCACCACAGAGGGGGCTCAACGAGCAGTACTTC	CASSPQRGLNEQYF
TRBJ2-3	-	TRBV7-2	-	TGTGCCAGCAGCCTAGGCAAGGGGTTGGGCACAGATACGCAGTATTTT	CASSLGKGLGTDTQYF
TRBJ2-3	-	TRBV7-7	-	TGTGCTAGCAGCTTAGGACTTCTTGGAGATACGCAGTATTTT	CASSLGLLGDTQYF
TRBJ2-4	-	TRBV7-2	-	TGTGCCAGCAGCCCCCCCGGGGTGGGAGTCAACATTCAGTACTTC	CASSPPGVGVNIQYF
TRBJ2-7	TRBD1	TRBV6-1	few	TGTGCCAGCAACAACAGGGGTCACGAGCAGTACTTC	CASNNRGHEQYF